This entry describes one T cell receptor beta chain. Its antigen is unknown. Terminally differentiated effector memory CD45RA+ cells were left out of the naive CD8 fraction, which was CD45RO-negative and positively selected for CCR7. The data derive from a study of shared clonotypes between healthy human individuals. Whole-study findings and limits: Represented genetic and exposure-history diversity was restricted by having few donors.

The trim removed 5 bases at V and 6 bases at J, leaving 5 bases unmatched. The V gene's germline CDR1 is LNHDA and CDR2 SQIVND (reference sequence). The CDR3 consists of 15 residues. Splitting of each subset's genomic DNA was done evenly across several immunoSEQ plates. Sequenced by immunoSEQ multiplex PCR; TCRdb stores in-frame clones only, minus some. The sample comprises 1.5 million to 2.5 million clones, about 95% of which are singletons, and around 1.2% rests with the top ten. The chain has TRBV19 and TRBJ2-1, with TRBD2 matching 12 bases. The sample was naive CD8+ T cells sorted from blood. The sequence derives from a man between 18 and 35 years old in good health. CDR3 nucleotide sequence: TGTGCCAGTAGTCCCGGACTAGCGGGGTTCAATGAGCAGTTCTTC. It specifies CASSPGLAGFNEQFF. Complete variable domain (other parts from reference TRBV19 and TRBJ2-1): DGGITQSPKYLFRKEGQNVTLSCEQNLNHDAMYWYRQDPGQGLRLIYYSQIVNDFQKGDIAEGYSVSREKKESFPLTVTSAQKNPTAFYLCASSPGLAGFNEQFFGPGTRLTVL.